This TCR beta chain was sequenced for a study of cytomegalovirus exposure and HLA in healthy donors. As for the study in general: The early release's HLA-typed donors yielded 78 million or so unique TCRs.

The study ran its PCR with 60 Vbeta and 13 Jbeta primers. Clones were read by immunoSEQ multiplex PCR, and TCRdb kept only the in-frame ones, dropping some. This table holds 100,000 to 150,000 clones, 70% to 85% found once. Study-wide findings and caveats: Later findings reportedly placed an Asian-associated ancestry cluster below the approximately 670-donor mean for N-insertions. Published work reported that the classifier diagnosed cytomegalovirus status with high specificity and sensitivity. The sole available immune exposure information was CMV serostatus.

As regards this clone: The antigen remains undetermined. The junction and the germline gene differ at one end; a read error may be behind it.

Germline V gene sequence: CDR1 MNHEY, CDR2 SVGAGI. This CDR3 has 14 residues. The chain joins TRBV6-5 to TRBJ1-2, with 11 bases that match TRBD1. This clonotype was obtained from a female donor in good health and CMV-seronegative. Material for sequencing was PBMCs. The CDR3 protein is CASSSMGRTGGSTF. As DNA, the CDR3 is TGTGCCAGCAGTTCCATGGGACGGACAGGGGGCTCCACCTTC.